The clone carrying this TCR beta chain was seen only once. From germline, CDR1 is SGHKS and CDR2 YYEKEE (reference sequence). The CDR3 length is 15 residues. The germline V and J ends were trimmed by 3 bases and 4 bases, with 14 bases remaining between them. This sample stems from a study of blood T cell repertoires in COVID-19. Clones were sequenced by immunoSEQ multiplex PCR, and TCRdb holds only the in-frame ones, with some missing. This table has hundreds of thousands of clones, roughly 80% appearing once. Input material: peripheral blood. This chain uses TRBV5-5 with TRBJ2-1, with D possibly TRBD2 on 6 matching bases. The receptor comes from an elderly man with acute or convalescent COVID-19. Here the CDR3 DNA reads TGTGCCAGCAGCTACCTTCCGGGGGTTTACAATGAGCAGTTCTTC. It encodes CASSYLPGVYNEQFF.